This section outlines one T cell receptor (beta chain) sequence together with its context. Its cognate antigen is unknown. This sample is part of a study of T cell responses to AZD1222 COVID-19 vaccine. Study results and caveats: Seropositive AZD1222 recipients at baseline numbered only five or six. Clonal diversity was possibly underestimated, and the donors were mostly white British, with more females. Along spike, vaccine-associated CD4 TCRs were found throughout, with dominance at 160-218 and 743-854.

Trimming removed 7 bases at V and 7 bases at J, with 19 bases between. The CDR3 spans 15 residues. From germline, CDR1 is SGHAT and CDR2 FQNNGV. Assay: immunoSEQ multiplex PCR; the TCRdb copy retains only in-frame clones and omits some. The table records approximately 100,000 clones, about 87% of them present only once. This chain uses TRBV11-2 with TRBJ1-4, with D perhaps matching TRBD1 (5 bases). Source: peripheral blood, taken on day 0 of AZD1222 vaccination. The receptor was derived from an adult in good health. The CDR3 is CASNHPRGGGEKLFF. In DNA, the CDR3 is TGTGCCAGCAACCACCCAAGGGGCGGGGGTGAAAAACTGTTTTTT.